This TCR beta chain was sequenced for a study of blood T cell repertoires in COVID-19. The CDR3 loop spans 14 amino acids. Germline V gene sequence: CDR1 SEHNR, CDR2 FQNEAQ (reference sequence). Between the trimmed V and J ends, which lost 5 bases and 5 bases, there was a span of 16 bases. TCRdb keeps only in-frame clones here, not all; method: immunoSEQ multiplex PCR. The data contain over 400,000 clones, 80% to 90% of them seen just once; the ten biggest clones take up about 3%. Specimen: peripheral blood. The receptor comes from a human donor in a cohort sampled during active COVID-19. This sequence joins TRBV7-9 and TRBJ2-7; possibly TRBD2 for D (6 bases). CDR3 sequence (DNA): TGTGCCAGCAGCCCGGGACTCGGGTTCCACGAGCAGTACTTC. Translated: CASSPGLGFHEQYF.